These 9 T cell receptor beta chains came from one sample sequenced in a study of graft-versus-host responses after intestinal transplantation. These receptors have no identified antigens. The method was immunoSEQ multiplex PCR; TCRdb's version includes in-frame clones alone and lacks a portion of them. The data hold approximately 70,000 clones, with 89% observed a single time. Sequencing was performed on unstimulated CD8+ T cells sorted from spleen or lymph node cells, taken before intestinal transplant. Receptors were obtained from a human donor who received an intestinal transplant.

The J gene is TRBJ2-3, the V gene TRBV25-1; D might be TRBD2 (6 bases). CDR3 length: 14 residues. Germline CDR1 reads MGHDK; CDR2 reads SYGVNS. Trimming stripped 3 bases from V and 1 base from J, with 8 bases between. The CDR3 loop is CASSDGEGTDTQYF. CDR3 sequence (DNA): TGTGCCAGCAGTGATGGGGAGGGCACAGATACGCAGTATTTT.

V gene TRBV5-5 combines with J gene TRBJ2-7; D possibly corresponds to TRBD1 (5 bases). V was pared by 4 bases and J by 5 bases, with 22 bases between. The V gene's germline CDR1 is SGHKS and CDR2 YYEKEE (reference sequence). This CDR3 has 16 residues. For the CDR3, the DNA is TGTGCCAGCAGCAGCGCCCATGGGGCTGTTGCTGACGAGCAGTACTTC. This codes for CASSSAHGAVADEQYF. The variable domain in full, with the rest retrieved from reference TRBV5-5 and TRBJ2-7, is DAGVTQSPTHLIKTRGQQVTLRCSPISGHKSVSWYQQVLGQGPQFIFQYYEKEERGRGNFPDRFSARQFPNYSSELNVNALLLGDSALYLCASSSAHGAVADEQYFGPGTRLTVT.

This chain uses TRBV6-1 with TRBJ2-2; tentatively, D is TRBD1 (6 bases). The CDR3 covers 17 residues. CDR1 MNHNS and CDR2 SASEGT come from the germline V gene. V lost 0 bases, J lost 5 bases, and 16 bases lay in between. CDR3 nucleotide sequence: TGTGCCAGCAGTGAAGCTTCGGTCCAGGGGTGGACCGGGGAGCTGTTTTTT. Translating gives CASSEASVQGWTGELFF.

The gene calls are TRBV6-4 and TRBJ2-7, with TRBD1 matching 7 bases. There are 13 residues in the CDR3. In germline, CDR1 is MRHNA, CDR2 SNTAGT. Unmatched junction bases numbered 8, after V lost 9 bases and J lost 3 bases. Here the CDR3 reads CARQTGSNYEQYF. The DNA of the CDR3 is TGTGCCAGACAGACAGGGAGCAACTACGAGCAGTACTTC.

The genes are TRBV2 and TRBJ2-4; 7 bases map to TRBD1. The germline gives CDR1 SNHLY, CDR2 FYNNEI. This CDR3 spans 16 amino acids. V was pared by 1 base and J by 0 bases, with 3 bases of the junction left unmatched. The CDR3 here is CASSEVRGLAKNIQYF. CDR3 coding DNA: TGTGCCAGCAGTGAAGTAAGGGGGCTAGCCAAAAACATTCAGTACTTC.

The V call is TRBV5-5, the J call TRBJ2-2; 10 bases agree with TRBD1. This CDR3 contains 15 residues. Germline CDR1 reads SGHKS; CDR2 reads YYEKEE (reference sequence). The V segment lost 3 bases and the J segment 3 bases; nucleotides outside the gene matches: 2. CDR3: CASSSGTGDTGELFF. In DNA form, the CDR3 reads TGTGCCAGCAGCTCAGGGACAGGGGACACCGGGGAGCTGTTTTTT. Supplemented by reference TRBV5-5 and TRBJ2-2, the full variable domain reads DAGVTQSPTHLIKTRGQQVTLRCSPISGHKSVSWYQQVLGQGPQFIFQYYEKEERGRGNFPDRFSARQFPNYSSELNVNALLLGDSALYLCASSSGTGDTGELFFGEGSRLTVL.

The J gene is TRBJ1-1, the V gene TRBV28; 7 positions match TRBD1. The CDR3 runs 15 residues. After removal of 2 bases from V and 6 bases from J, the junction contained 9 bases not matched to a gene. Per germline, CDR1 MDHEN and CDR2 SYDVKM. CDR3 region: CASSLNPRQGPEAFF. CDR3 DNA sequence: TGTGCCAGCAGTTTAAATCCTCGACAGGGCCCTGAAGCTTTCTTT.

V is TRBV23-1 and J is TRBJ1-5, with 8 bases lining up with TRBD1. TRBV23-1 is recorded as an ORF, its role being uncertain. This CDR3 contains 14 residues. The trim removed 3 bases at V and 3 bases at J, leaving 1 base unmatched. The CDR3 sequence is CASSQTGVNQPQHF. As DNA, the CDR3 is TGCGCCAGCAGTCAGACAGGGGTCAATCAGCCCCAGCATTTT.

The CDR3 reads CASSLPGGLGYTF. CDR3 DNA: TGTGCCAGCAGCTTACCTGGGGGCTTGGGCTACACCTTC. The chain uses TRBV7-9 and TRBJ1-2; the D gene is possibly TRBD1 (6 bases). Germline V lookup: CDR1 SEHNR, CDR2 FQNEAQ (reference sequence). V was trimmed by 2 bases and J by 8 bases, leaving 12 bases between them. This CDR3 comprises 13 residues.